This TCR beta chain was profiled in a study of shared clonotypes between healthy human individuals. The authors distributed each subset's genomic DNA evenly over several immunoSEQ plates. Only in-frame clones appear in the TCRdb table, and some are missing; sequencing was by immunoSEQ multiplex PCR. The sample yields hundreds of thousands of clones, roughly 72% seen once. This clone was found once. With 3 bases removed from V and 4 bases from J, the gap between germline ends came to 7 bases. Germline CDR1 reads SGDLS; CDR2 reads YYNGEE. The CDR3 has 13 amino acids. This chain links TRBV9 with TRBJ2-2, with D perhaps TRBD2 (6 bases). The specimen was PBMCs. The TCR sequence derives from a woman between 40 and 55 years old in good health. Some clones in this sample may be carry-over from other donors' samples. The CDR3 region is CASSERVTGELFF. In nucleotides, the CDR3 is TGTGCCAGCAGCGAGCGGGTCACCGGGGAGCTGTTTTTT.